This T cell receptor beta chain was recorded in a study of cytomegalovirus exposure and HLA in healthy donors. The CDR3 is 14 amino acids. V shed 3 bases, J shed 6 bases, and the junction held 7 bases outside the gene matches. In germline, CDR1 is SGDLS, CDR2 YYNGEE. Study-level findings and limits: Testing in vitro showed a few CMV-associated chains specific for CMV antigens. A cluster of highly shared sequence variants was likely a sequencing artifact.

On this clone itself: Its antigen is unknown.

PCR involved 60 Vbeta and 13 Jbeta primers. The table came from immunoSEQ multiplex PCR; TCRdb's copy has only in-frame clones and leaves some out. This table lists under 65,000 clones. The receptor was derived from a woman between 35 and 50 years old in good health and CMV-seronegative. Sequencing was performed on PBMCs. The J gene is TRBJ2-7, the V gene TRBV9; TRBD1 matches at 9 bases. The CDR3 nucleotides are TGTGCCAGCAGCGAGGGGGGACAGGGTCCCGAGCAGTACTTC. Its translation is CASSEGGQGPEQYF.